The rows below give T cell receptor beta chains drawn from one sample of a study of T cell changes during pregnancy in multiple sclerosis. TCRdb's table, derived via immunoSEQ multiplex PCR, lists solely in-frame clones and lacks some. Among around 96,000 clones, 94% were seen once, and the ten largest hold over 1.5%. The sample in question was peripheral blood, obtained after pregnancy. The receptor source for this set is a female donor in good health, enrolled as a control in a pregnancy study. Both conserved end residues are part of each CDR3. The D gene is left open where the match is weak. Clone size, where shown, is once, few, many, or a class for clones that have expanded.

j_call v_call clone_size d_call cdr3_aa cdr3_nt
TRBJ2-7 TRBV5-1 . . CASSLSTGPYEQYF TGCGCCAGCAGCTTGTCAACAGGTCCCTACGAGCAGTACTTC
TRBJ1-2 TRBV27 . . CASSSAQTGIGYTF TGTGCCAGCAGTTCCGCACAGACAGGAATTGGCTACACCTTC
TRBJ2-5 TRBV2 . . CATKGRLVTETQYF TGTGCCACCAAGGGTCGACTAGTAACTGAGACCCAGTACTTC
TRBJ2-1 TRBV2 . . CASSEVIESSYNEQFF TGTGCCAGCAGTGAAGTAATAGAGAGCTCCTACAATGAGCAGTTCTTC
TRBJ2-5 TRBV9 once . CASSVGSRGETQYF TGTGCCAGCAGCGTGGGCTCACGGGGTGAGACCCAGTACTTC
TRBJ2-7 TRBV5-1 . . CASHSLPESYEQYF TGCGCCAGCCACAGTCTACCGGAAAGTTACGAGCAGTACTTC
TRBJ2-7 TRBV28 . . CASSFSGRNGDF TGTGCCAGCAGTTTCTCTGGGAGGAACGGGGACTTC
TRBJ1-1 TRBV6-5 . . CASSSGVGDEAFF TGTGCCAGCAGTTCAGGGGTTGGGGATGAAGCTTTCTTT
TRBJ2-1 TRBV18 . TRBD1 CASSPPVRTGGYNEQFF TGTGCCAGCTCACCACCGGTCAGGACAGGGGGCTACAATGAGCAGTTCTTC
TRBJ1-2 TRBV5-6 . . CASNHRDYGYTF TGTGCCAGCAACCACAGGGACTATGGCTACACCTTC
TRBJ1-1 TRBV5-8 . TRBD1 CASSFRGLGTEAFF TGTGCCAGCAGCTTCAGGGGGTTAGGCACTGAAGCTTTCTTT
TRBJ1-3 TRBV6-5 . . CASSLSKYSGNTIYF TGTGCCAGCAGTTTATCCAAATACTCCGGAAACACCATATATTTT
TRBJ2-1 TRBV6-1 . TRBD2 CASSVYLTSGRFNNEQFF TGTGCCAGCAGTGTTTACCTGACTAGCGGGAGGTTCAACAATGAGCAGTTCTTC
TRBJ1-5 TRBV6-1 once . CASSDQWQPQHF TGTGCCAGCAGTGATCAGTGGCAGCCCCAGCATTTT
TRBJ2-7 TRBV7-2 few . CASSLGGMGTYEQYF TGTGCCAGCAGCCTTGGCGGGATGGGTACATACGAGCAGTACTTC
TRBJ2-1 TRBV7-6 once TRBD2 CASSLIWAGVGNEQFF TGTGCCAGCAGCTTAATATGGGCGGGAGTGGGGAATGAGCAGTTCTTC